The TCR beta chain under discussion was sequenced for a study of blood T cells in healthy people across ages. Together with a sample-barcoded 5' primer, a J-beta primer mix was included in a second PCR lasting roughly 6 to 12 cycles. TCRdb independently ran MiXCR on the 5' RACE reads; one entry per CDR3 protein. The table lists some 640,000 distinct CDR3 sequences, about 52% of them singletons. The sample providers were healthy Caucasian people from Russia, aged roughly 6 to 95. Each sample yielded at least 6 million isolated PBMCs. The CDR3 is made up of 13 amino acids. The V gene's germline CDR1 is KGHDR and CDR2 SFDVKD. V gave up 2 bases and J gave up 6 bases, with 7 bases separating them. This clonotype has more than one count but fewer than ten.

J is TRBJ2-1 and V is TRBV24-1; D gene ambiguous. Sequenced material: blood. The clonotype comes from a woman aged 55-70 years in good health. The CDR3 DNA sequence: TGTGCCACCAGTGATTGGGCAGTCAATGAGCAGTTCTTC. Its translation is CATSDWAVNEQFF.